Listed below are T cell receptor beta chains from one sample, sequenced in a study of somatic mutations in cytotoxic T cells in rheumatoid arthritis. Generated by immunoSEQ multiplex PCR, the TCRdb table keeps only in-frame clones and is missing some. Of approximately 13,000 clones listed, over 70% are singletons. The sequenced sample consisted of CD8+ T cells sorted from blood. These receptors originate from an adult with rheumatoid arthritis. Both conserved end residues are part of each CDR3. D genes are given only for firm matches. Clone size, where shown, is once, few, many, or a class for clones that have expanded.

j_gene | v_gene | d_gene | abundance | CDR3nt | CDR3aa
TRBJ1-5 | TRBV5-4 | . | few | TGTGCCAGCAGCTTGTTTCCAGAGAATCAGCCCCAGCATTTT | CASSLFPENQPQHF
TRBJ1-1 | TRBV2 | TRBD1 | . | TGTGCCAGCAGTCCCCTCGGGACAGGGGGCACTGAAGCTTTCTTT | CASSPLGTGGTEAFF
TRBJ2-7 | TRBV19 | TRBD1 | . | TGTGCCAGTAGTCCCGGGACAGTTCCCGAGCAGTACTTC | CASSPGTVPEQYF
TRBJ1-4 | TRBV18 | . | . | TGTGCCAGCTCACCATATGCGGATGAGGGGCACGAAAAACTGTTTTTT | CASSPYADEGHEKLFF
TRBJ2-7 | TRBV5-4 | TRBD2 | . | TGTGCCAGCAGTTCGGGACTAGCGCGGGAGCAGTACTTC | CASSSGLAREQYF
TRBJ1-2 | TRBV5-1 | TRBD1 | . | TGCGCCAGCAGCTTGGATGGACAGGGGAACTATGGCTACACCTTC | CASSLDGQGNYGYTF
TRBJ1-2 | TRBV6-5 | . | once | TGTGCCAGCAGTTACCTCAGCAGGGGAATTGGCTACACCTTC | CASSYLSRGIGYTF
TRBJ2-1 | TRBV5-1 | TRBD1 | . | TGCGCCAGCAGCCCCTGGCAGGGGGCGTACAATGAGCAGTTCTTC | CASSPWQGAYNEQFF
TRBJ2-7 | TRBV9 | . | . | TGTGCCAGCAGCGCACCCAGCTCCTACGAGCAGTACTTC | CASSAPSSYEQYF
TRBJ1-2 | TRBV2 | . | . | TGTGCCAGCATCCCAGATGGAGGGGCCTATGGCTACACCTTC | CASIPDGGAYGYTF
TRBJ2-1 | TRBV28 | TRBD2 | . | TGTGCCAGCAGCTTAGGACTAGAGAGATACAATGAGCAGTTCTTC | CASSLGLERYNEQFF
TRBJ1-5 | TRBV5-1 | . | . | TGCGCCAGCAGCTTGGATGGAGGGCCATACGAACCCCAGCATTTT | CASSLDGGPYEPQHF
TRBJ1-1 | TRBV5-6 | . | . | TGTGCCAGCAGCTCGAGGGCTGAAGCTTTCTTT | CASSSRAEAFF
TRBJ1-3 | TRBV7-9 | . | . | TGTGCCAGCAGCCAAACGGGAAACACCATATATTTT | CASSQTGNTIYF
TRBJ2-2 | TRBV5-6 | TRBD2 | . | TGTGCCAGCAGCGTAGGACTAGCGGGAGCCCCAGGGGAGCTGTTTTTT | CASSVGLAGAPGELFF
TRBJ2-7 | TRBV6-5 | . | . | TGTGCCAGCAGTTCCCGGGAGAGTTTCTACGAGCAGTACTTC | CASSSRESFYEQYF
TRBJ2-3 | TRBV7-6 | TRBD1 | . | TGTGCCAGCAGTTTAGCGGCGGACAGGGGCCCAGATACGCAGTATTTT | CASSLAADRGPDTQYF
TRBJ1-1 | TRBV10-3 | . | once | TGTGCCATCAGTGGTGGGCAGTTGAACACTGAAGCTTTCTTT | CAISGGQLNTEAFF
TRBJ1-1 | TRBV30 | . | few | TGTGCCTGCGGGATCACAGGTCCCACTGAAGCTTTCTTT | CACGITGPTEAFF
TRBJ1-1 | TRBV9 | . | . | TGTGCCAGCAGCGTAAGTTCAGACCGCATGAACACTGAAGCTTTCTTT | CASSVSSDRMNTEAFF
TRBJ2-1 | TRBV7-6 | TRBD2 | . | TGTGCCAGCAGCGCAGGACTAGCGGGAACCTACAATGAGCAGTTCTTC | CASSAGLAGTYNEQFF
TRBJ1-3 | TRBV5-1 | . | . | TGCGCCAGCAGCCCGGGCCTTTACACTGGAAACACCATATATTTT | CASSPGLYTGNTIYF
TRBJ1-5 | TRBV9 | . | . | TGTGCCAGCAGCGTAGCGGCTGGAGGTCAGCCCCAGCATTTT | CASSVAAGGQPQHF
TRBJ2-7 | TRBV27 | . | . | TGTGCCAGCAGTCCGGTCAAGGCAGGGGCCTACGAGCAGTACTTC | CASSPVKAGAYEQYF
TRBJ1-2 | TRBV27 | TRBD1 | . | TGTGCCAGCAAACAGGGGGCAGGCTATGGCTACACCTTC | CASKQGAGYGYTF
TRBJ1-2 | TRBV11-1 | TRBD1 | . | TGTGCCAGCAGCCGGGACAGGGGATTTGGCTACACCTTC | CASSRDRGFGYTF
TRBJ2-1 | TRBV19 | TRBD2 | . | TGTGCCAGTACCCCCGGGACTAGCGCGTACAATGAGCAGTTCTTC | CASTPGTSAYNEQFF
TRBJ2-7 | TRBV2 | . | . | TGTGCCAGCAGTGAATTGGTGGACGAGCAGTACTTC | CASSELVDEQYF
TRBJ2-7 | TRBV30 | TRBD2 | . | TGTGCCTGGACCGTGAGGACTAGCGGGAGTGATGAGCAGTACTTC | CAWTVRTSGSDEQYF
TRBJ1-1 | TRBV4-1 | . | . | TGCGCCAGCAGCCAAGGCGGCGGTGGATCTGAAGCTTTCTTT | CASSQGGGGSEAFF
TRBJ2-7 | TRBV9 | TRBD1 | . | TGTGCCAGCAGCGTAGGAGGGGGACAGAGCCATACGTCGGAGCAGTACTTC | CASSVGGGQSHTSEQYF